This T cell receptor beta chain was captured by sequencing in a study of blood T cell repertoires in COVID-19. The germline CDR1 and CDR2 sequences are MNHEY and SVGAGI. CDR3 length: 15 residues. The trim removed 6 bases at V and 9 bases at J, leaving 13 bases unmatched. Method: immunoSEQ multiplex PCR; TCRdb's copy keeps in-frame clones and lacks some. The table records around 68,000 clones, 65% to 80% of them present only once. V gene TRBV6-5 combines with J gene TRBJ2-1; 8 positions match TRBD2. The origin of this receptor is a woman in her forties or fifties with acute or convalescent COVID-19. Sequenced: peripheral blood. The CDR3 reads CASSPWGSGEGEQFF. In nucleotides, the CDR3 is TGTGCCAGCAGCCCCTGGGGTAGCGGGGAGGGTGAGCAGTTCTTC.